The subject of this entry is one T cell receptor (beta chain). This sample was included in a study of OX40 agonist ivuxolimab in advanced cancers. TCRdb's table, derived via immunoSEQ multiplex PCR, lists solely in-frame clones and lacks some. The sample lists tens of thousands of clones; around three quarters were seen once. The V end lost 3 bases, the J end lost 6 bases, and 14 bases lay between the germline ends. The CDR3 spans 13 residues. Germline V lookup: CDR1 SQVTM, CDR2 ANQGSEA. The chain uses TRBV29-1 and TRBJ1-2, with a possible D match to TRBD1 (5 bases). The material sequenced was CD4+ or CD8+ T cells sorted from blood, taken in a trial of the OX40 agonist ivuxolimab. The TCR was taken from an adult with an advanced solid tumor such as melanoma, head and neck, liver or kidney cancer. The CDR3 nucleotides are TGCAGCGTTGATCCTCGACAGCCTAATGGCTACACCTTC. Protein product: CSVDPRQPNGYTF.